The clone carrying this T cell receptor beta chain was observed a single time. What it binds is unknown. This specimen comes from a study of vaccination effects on CD4 cells after COVID-19. General observations from the study: Few convalescent patients were studied, and early post-infection samples were lacking. Whether induced by infection or by vaccine, clones showed marked clonal contraction late after vaccination. In vaccinees who were healthy, merely 1 out of 255 vaccine-induced clones cross-reacted with common cold coronaviruses.

Clones were sequenced by immunoSEQ multiplex PCR, and TCRdb holds only the in-frame ones, with some missing. The sample lists tens of thousands of clones; about 74% were seen once. CDR1 and CDR2 from the germline V gene are SQVTM and ANQGSEA. This CDR3 has 13 residues. The junction had 5 bases not matched to a gene; V was cut back by 7 bases and J by 2 bases. Within the ViraFEST assay, antigen-specific CD4+ T cells underwent expansion with viral peptide pools prior to sequencing. Subsequent to roughly 10 days of culture, CD4+ T cells were isolated. Vaccinees lacked prior SARS-CoV-2 infection and tested negative for nucleocapsid antibodies. Replacing half the medium with IL-2 medium was done on days 3 and 7.

This specimen consisted of CD4+ T cells from PBMCs cultured with SARS-CoV-2 spike peptides, obtained before COVID-19 vaccination. The chain employs TRBV29-1 and TRBJ1-1; 9 bases are shared with TRBD1. The origin of this receptor is a human donor who received a COVID-19 vaccine. The CDR3 region has the DNA TGCAGCGCTACGGGACAGGGAAACACTGAAGCTTTCTTT. This sequence encodes CSATGQGNTEAFF.